Presented here are 2 T cell receptor beta chains from one specimen sequenced in a study of beta chain features in type 1 diabetes. Study conclusions and caveats: In every one of the four CD4+ subsets, TCRB CDR3s were moderately but significantly shorter in Type 1 diabetes patients.

Their recognized antigens are unknown. What was sequenced were expressed TCRB transcripts, since all of the isolated RNA had been reverse transcribed. Using immunoSEQ multiplex PCR, the repertoire was profiled, and TCRdb retains in-frame clones only, with some absent. The sample records 300,000 to 350,000 clones, approximately 13% being singletons. Sequencing input: naive CD4+ T cells from blood. Source of these receptors: a woman aged 18-29 years with type 1 diabetes.

CDR3 nucleotide sequence: TGCGCCAGCAGCCAAGGGACTAGCGGGAGTATTAGGGAGCTGTTTTTT. Translation: CASSQGTSGSIRELFF. J is TRBJ2-2 and V is TRBV4-3; 13 positions agree with TRBD2. The junction had 5 bases not matched to a gene; V was cut back by 1 base and J by 9 bases. The CDR3 runs 16 residues. Germline values: CDR1 LGHNA, CDR2 YSLEER.

This clone was detected only a few times. The V call is TRBV1, the J call TRBJ2-7; the D call of TRBD2 is as the table states it, not checked on the DNA. TRBV1 is designated a pseudogene. This CDR3 contains 15 residues. CDR3 sequence (DNA): TGCACCAGCAGCCAAGAATACGGGAGCTCCTACGAGCAGTACGTC. Amino acid sequence: CTSSQEYGSSYEQYV.